This TCR beta chain is from a study of CD8 T cells in Susac syndrome. Study summary: Patients with Susac syndrome, at blood draw, were therapy-naive, on corticosteroids, or on intravenous immunoglobulin alone.

The Susac syndrome patients fit the recently defined diagnostic criteria for definite or probable disease. Trimming took 7 bases from V and 5 from J, leaving 17 bases between them. CDR3 size: 14 residues. Germline CDR1 MDHEN, CDR2 SYDVKM. The RNA input was roughly 0.5 to 1 ug, and it was reverse transcribed with random hexamers. Multiplex immunoSEQ PCR targeted 54 Vbeta and 13 Jbeta TCR beta segments. TCRdb redid the calling of the immunoSEQ multiplex PCR reads with MiXCR, one entry per CDR3 protein. Found here are about 240,000 distinct CDR3 sequences, about 96% of them singletons; the top ten hold around 0.1%.

This sequence joins TRBV28 and TRBJ1-2, with D possibly being TRBD1 (6 bases). The sequenced sample consisted of CD4+ T cells from PBMCs. This clonotype was sampled from a human donor with Susac syndrome. The CDR3 loop reads CASTQGFELYGYTF. CDR3 sequence (DNA): TGTGCCAGCACCCAGGGGTTTGAACTTTATGGCTACACCTTC.